What follows is one T cell receptor beta chain and its context. This CDR3 is 16 amino acids long. V lost 6 bases, J lost 0 bases, and 14 bases lay in between. CDR1 and CDR2 (germline): ENHRY, SYGVKD. The data were obtained in a study of shared clonotypes between healthy human individuals. The input for sorted-subset replicate PCRs was 200 ng DNA, 25,000 to 35,000 T cell genomes. TCRdb's table, derived via immunoSEQ multiplex PCR, lists solely in-frame clones and lacks some. The sample shows 2 million to 2.5 million clones, under 97% of them seen only once. Sequenced sample: naive CD4+ T cells sorted from blood. Specified subset: CD45RA+ positively selected. The source is a young man in good health. The chain carries TRBV10-3 and TRBJ2-2; either TRBD1 or TRBD2 may fit D (5 bases each). The CDR3 nucleotides read TGTGCCATCAGACGCAGGGAGACGGCGAACACCGGGGAGCTGTTTTTT. Protein sequence: CAIRRRETANTGELFF.